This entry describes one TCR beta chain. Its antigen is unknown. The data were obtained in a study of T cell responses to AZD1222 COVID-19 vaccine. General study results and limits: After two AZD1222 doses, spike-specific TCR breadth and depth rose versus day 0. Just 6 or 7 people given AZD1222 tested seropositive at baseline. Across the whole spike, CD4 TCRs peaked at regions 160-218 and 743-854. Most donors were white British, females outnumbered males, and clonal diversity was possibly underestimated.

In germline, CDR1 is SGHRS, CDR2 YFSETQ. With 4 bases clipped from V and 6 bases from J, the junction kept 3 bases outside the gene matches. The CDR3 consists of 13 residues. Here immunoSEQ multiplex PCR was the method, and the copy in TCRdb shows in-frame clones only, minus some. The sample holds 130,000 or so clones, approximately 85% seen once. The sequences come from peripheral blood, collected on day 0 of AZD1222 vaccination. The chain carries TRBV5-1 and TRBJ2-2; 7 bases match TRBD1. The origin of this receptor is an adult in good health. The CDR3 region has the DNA TGCGCCAGCAGCACCGGGACAGCCGGGGAGCTGTTTTTT. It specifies CASSTGTAGELFF.